The 2 T cell receptor beta chains given below trace back to one sample, sequenced in a study of cytomegalovirus exposure and HLA in healthy donors. PCR involved 60 Vbeta and 13 Jbeta primers. Measured with immunoSEQ multiplex PCR; TCRdb has only the in-frame clones, and not every one. The data show some 150,000 clones, with approximately 80% seen just once and 5.1% held by the top ten. What was sequenced was PBMCs. The receptors shown here come from a male donor in good health and CMV-seronegative.

V usage is TRBV27 and J usage is TRBJ1-2, with D tentatively TRBD1 (6 bases). The germline V and J ends were trimmed by 1 base and 5 bases, with 11 bases remaining between them. The CDR3 length is 14 residues. Germline CDR1 is MNHEY and CDR2 is SMNVEV (reference sequence). The CDR3 here is CASSLYQGSYGYTF. Written as DNA, the CDR3 is TGTGCCAGCAGTTTATATCAGGGGTCTTATGGCTACACCTTC.

This clone was counted between two and nine times. This rearrangement joins TRBV9 to TRBJ1-6, with a possible D match to TRBD1 (5 bases). Germline CDR1 reads SGDLS; CDR2 reads YYNGEE. This CDR3 has 13 amino acids. V was clipped by 0 bases and J by 11 bases, with 9 bases between them. CDR3 in amino acids: CASSVARGAPLHF. DNA of the CDR3: TGTGCCAGCAGCGTAGCTCGGGGGGCACCCCTCCACTTT.